The 18 T cell receptor beta chains in this list originate from one sample, sequenced in a study of blood T cell repertoires in COVID-19. Sequencing was performed with immunoSEQ multiplex PCR; in TCRdb, only in-frame clones are kept and a portion is missing. The table includes around 20,000 clones, about nine tenths detected once. Sequencing used PBMCs or T cells enriched from blood (not recorded which). Receptors originate from a woman in her 30s who had recovered from COVID-19.

This rearrangement joins TRBV6-2 or TRBV6-3 to TRBJ2-2; 11 nucleotides agree with TRBD2. This CDR3 has 18 amino acids. V shed 2 bases and J 3 bases; nucleotides not matched to a gene: 8. Germline V gives CDR1 MNHEY, CDR2 SVGEGT. The CDR3 coding sequence is TGTGCCAGCAGTTACCGCCTAGAACTAGCGGGAGACACCGGGGAGCTGTTTTTT. Protein product: CASSYRLELAGDTGELFF.

This chain joins TRBV7-2 and TRBJ2-3; 9 bases fit TRBD1. The V segment lost 1 base and the J segment 1 base; nucleotides outside the gene matches: 0. The CDR3 length is 15 residues. Germline CDR1 is SGHTA and CDR2 is FQGNSA. The CDR3 region has the DNA TGTGCCAGCAGCTTAGACAGGGGGCGCACAGATACGCAGTATTTT. It codes for CASSLDRGRTDTQYF. Looking up the rest from reference TRBV7-2 and TRBJ2-3 gives the full variable domain: GAGVSQSPSNKVTEKGKDVELRCDPISGHTALYWYRQSLGQGLEFLIYFQGNSAPDKSGLPSDRFSAERTGGSVSTLTIQRTQQEDSAVYLCASSLDRGRTDTQYFGPGTRLTVL.

The chain links TRBV6-2 or TRBV6-3 to TRBJ2-5; 12 bases agree with TRBD2. Germline CDR1 is MNHEY and CDR2 is SVGEGT. This CDR3 comprises 15 residues. With 1 base clipped from V and 5 bases from J, the junction kept 2 bases outside the gene matches. CDR3 loop: CASSYLGTSGETQYF. The DNA of the CDR3 is TGTGCCAGCAGTTACTTAGGGACTAGCGGGGAGACCCAGTACTTC.

The V and J genes are TRBV5-4 and TRBJ1-1, with D uncertain. Per germline, CDR1 SGHNT and CDR2 YYREEE (reference sequence). V gave up 3 bases and J gave up 6 bases, with 12 bases separating them. This CDR3 region has 13 residues. CDR3 DNA: TGTGCCAGCAGCTCCCTGGACGGGGCTGAAGCTTTCTTT. It encodes CASSSLDGAEAFF.

This chain uses TRBV13 with TRBJ1-4; maybe TRBD1 (6 bases). The CDR3 extends over 16 amino acids. Germline-derived CDR1 and CDR2 are PRHDT and FYEKMQ (reference sequence). Trimming removed 2 bases at V and 5 bases at J, with 15 bases between. CDR3 DNA sequence: TGTGCCAGCAGCTTAAGAGGGGGGGACATAAATGAAAAACTGTTTTTT. It specifies CASSLRGGDINEKLFF. Full variable domain (outside the CDR3, taken from reference TRBV13 and TRBJ1-4): AAGVIQSPRHLIKEKRETATLKCYPIPRHDTVYWYQQGPGQDPQFLISFYEKMQSDKGSIPDRFSAQQFSDYHSELNMSSLELGDSALYFCASSLRGGDINEKLFFGSGTQLSVL.

This chain connects TRBV3-1 (or the pseudogene TRBV3-2) to TRBJ1-3; the D gene is possibly TRBD1 (5 bases). Germline-derived CDR1 and CDR2 are LGHDT and YNNKEL (reference sequence). V gave up 1 base and J gave up 0 bases, with 13 bases separating them. The CDR3 contains 17 residues. CDR3 bases: TGTGCCAGCAGCCAAGGTGGCGGGGGATCCTCTGGAAACACCATATATTTT. Translation gives CASSQGGGGSSGNTIYF.

The V gene is TRBV6-5, the J gene TRBJ1-2, with D perhaps TRBD1 (5 bases). V lost 7 bases to trimming and J lost 8 bases, with 14 bases between them. CDR1 and CDR2 (germline): MNHEY, SVGAGI. The CDR3 extends over 12 amino acids. The CDR3 bases are TGTGCCAGCATGGAGGGGTCCTTCGGCTACACCTTC. Translation gives CASMEGSFGYTF.

This clone occurred once. This sequence joins TRBV9 and TRBJ1-5; 12 nucleotides align to TRBD1. The V gene end was trimmed by 3 bases and the J gene end by 6 bases; junction bases not matched to a gene: 4. Germline V gene lookup returns CDR1 SGDLS and CDR2 YYNGEE. The CDR3 has 15 amino acids. In DNA form, the CDR3 reads TGTGCCAGCAGCGGGGGACAGGGGGCCTTTCAGCCCCAGCATTTT. Translated, it gives CASSGGQGAFQPQHF.

The gene calls are TRBV29-1 and TRBJ2-7; 9 bases match TRBD1. V was clipped by 4 bases and J by 2 bases; unmatched bases: 3. Germline V gives CDR1 SQVTM, CDR2 ANQGSEA. The CDR3 is made up of 13 amino acids. CDR3 amino acids: CSVGQGETYEQYF. DNA of the CDR3: TGCAGCGTTGGACAGGGGGAAACCTACGAGCAGTACTTC.

The chain links TRBV9 to TRBJ1-1; D might be TRBD1 (5 bases). Deletions cut 2 bases from V and 7 bases from J, with 15 bases between. Looked up from germline, CDR1 is SGDLS and CDR2 is YYNGEE. The CDR3 is 14 amino acids. CDR3 nucleotides: TGTGCCAGCAGCGTGGGGGGACCGGACTTTGAAGCTTTCTTT. It translates to CASSVGGPDFEAFF.

The CDR3 loop is CASSLTGVPEAFF. CDR3 nucleotide sequence: TGTGCCAGCAGCTTGACGGGGGTCCCTGAAGCTTTCTTT. The rearrangement joins TRBV28 to TRBJ1-1, with D perhaps TRBD1 (5 bases). Germline CDR1 is MDHEN and CDR2 is SYDVKM. V lost 6 bases, J lost 6 bases, and 14 bases lay in between. The length of the CDR3 is 13 residues.

V usage is TRBV5-6 and J usage is TRBJ2-3; the match to TRBD2 covers 10 bases. The germline CDR1 and CDR2 sequences are SGHDT and YYEEEE. The CDR3 contains 17 residues. Germline trimming cut 4 bases from V and 0 bases from J; bases unmatched to any gene: 8. CDR3 residues: CASSGLAVSSSTDTQYF. CDR3 nucleotide sequence: TGTGCCAGCAGCGGACTAGCGGTCAGCTCTAGCACAGATACGCAGTATTTT.

The CDR3 nucleotides are TGTGCCAGCAGACCGGGTGGACAGGAATCCTACGAGCAGTACTTC. It yields the protein CASRPGGQESYEQYF. The rearrangement joins TRBV28 to TRBJ2-7, with TRBD1 identical over 7 bases. The V segment lost 6 bases and the J segment 1 base; nucleotides outside the gene matches: 9. CDR3 size: 15 residues. Germline assignment: CDR1 MDHEN and CDR2 SYDVKM.

The rearrangement joins TRBV18 to TRBJ2-7; D might be TRBD1 (6 bases). From germline, CDR1 is KGHSH and CDR2 LQKENI. The CDR3 has 14 residues. Trimming removed 6 bases from V and 2 bases from J, with 14 bases in between. Here the CDR3 reads CASSRDMHAYEQYF. CDR3 sequence (DNA): TGTGCCAGCTCTCGGGACATGCACGCCTACGAGCAGTACTTC.

The J gene is TRBJ1-1, the V gene TRBV5-4; no clear D gene. V was clipped by 0 bases and J by 2 bases, with 11 bases between them. CDR3 size: 15 residues. Looked up from germline, CDR1 is SGHNT and CDR2 is YYREEE (reference sequence). The CDR3 DNA is TGTGCCAGCAGCTTGGGGACTCCTGAAAACACTGAAGCTTTCTTT. Protein: CASSLGTPENTEAFF.

The V and J genes are TRBV6-5 and TRBJ2-1; 7 nucleotides agree with TRBD2. The CDR3 totals 15 residues. Germline V gene sequence: CDR1 MNHEY, CDR2 SVGAGI. With 2 bases clipped from V and 9 bases from J, the junction kept 10 bases outside the gene matches. This CDR3 reads CASSYVGLGAREQFF. CDR3 DNA: TGTGCCAGCAGTTACGTAGGACTAGGGGCCCGTGAGCAGTTCTTC.

The chain employs TRBV7-3 and TRBJ2-2, with 8 bases lining up with TRBD2. J was trimmed by 4 bases and V by 5 bases; bases with no gene match: 15. CDR1 is SGHTA, CDR2 FQGTGA, per germline. The CDR3 has 18 residues. CDR3 protein: CASSKGPIGGAGTGELFF. The CDR3 DNA follows: TGTGCCAGCAGCAAAGGCCCCATCGGGGGGGCGGGCACCGGGGAGCTGTTTTTT.

The chain recombines TRBV6-5 with TRBJ1-1; possible D gene TRBD1, 5 bases. This CDR3 is 13 amino acids long. Germline V lookup: CDR1 MNHEY, CDR2 SVGAGI. Trimming shortened V by 2 bases and J by 1 base, and 5 bases separated the two germline ends. CDR3 nucleotides: TGTGCCAGCAGTTACACAGGGAACACTGAAGCTTTCTTT. Residues: CASSYTGNTEAFF.